The clone carrying this T cell receptor beta chain showed up many times. Its antigen remains unidentified. Via MiXCR, TCRdb re-called the 5' RACE reads, giving one row per CDR3 protein. The data contain some 45,000 distinct CDR3 sequences, approximately 14% of them singletons. The V and J ends lost 0 bases and 1 base respectively, with 11 bases between them. Looked up from germline, CDR1 is DFQATT and CDR2 is SNEGSKA (reference sequence). This CDR3 is 15 amino acids long. As for time point: longitudinal time-point 2. From 2 million PBMCs stored at -80 C, the unsorted libraries were generated. The sample is drawn from a study of neurological immune-mediated disorders. Broader study findings: CDR3 amino acid sequences found in expanded clones were never shared across subjects, suggesting private repertoires in all groups. HTLV-1-associated myelopathy had the most TCR clonal expansion, whereas multiple sclerosis had the least (lower than in healthy controls).

The source of this sequence is a male donor with HTLV-1-associated myelopathy (HAM/TSP). The rearrangement links TRBV20-1 to TRBJ2-3, with D perhaps TRBD1 or TRBD2 (6 bases each). The specimen was PBMCs. The CDR3 here is CSARDLGGRTDTQYF. The CDR3 coding sequence is TGCAGTGCTAGAGATCTCGGGGGCCGCACAGATACGCAGTATTTT.